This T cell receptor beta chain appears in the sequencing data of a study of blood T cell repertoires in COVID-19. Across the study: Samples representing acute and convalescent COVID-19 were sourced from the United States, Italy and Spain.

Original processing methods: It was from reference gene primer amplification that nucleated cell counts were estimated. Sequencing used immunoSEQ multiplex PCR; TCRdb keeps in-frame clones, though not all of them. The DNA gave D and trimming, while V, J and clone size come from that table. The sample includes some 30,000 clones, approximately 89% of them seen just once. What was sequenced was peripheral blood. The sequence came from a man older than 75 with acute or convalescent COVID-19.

CDR3 residues: CSASRAQAPSSGRNEQFF. The CDR3 DNA reads as TGCAGTGCTAGTAGAGCGCAAGCTCCCTCTAGCGGGAGAAATGAGCAGTTCTTC. V and J are TRBV20-1 and TRBJ2-1; 10 bases agree with TRBD2. V shed 3 bases, J shed 7 bases, and the junction held 18 bases outside the gene matches. Germline values: CDR1 DFQATT, CDR2 SNEGSKA (reference sequence). CDR3 length: 18 amino acids.